The 29 T cell receptor beta chains below come from one sample, sequenced in a study of cytomegalovirus exposure and HLA in healthy donors. PCR involved 60 Vbeta and 13 Jbeta primers. Profiling relied on immunoSEQ multiplex PCR, and the TCRdb table lists in-frame clones only, not all of them. The sample yields about 110,000 clones, roughly 82% seen once. Specimen: PBMCs. The source of these receptors is a man in his fifties in good health and CMV-seronegative.

This rearrangement joins TRBV2 to TRBJ1-4, with 10 nucleotides matching TRBD1. CDR1 SNHLY and CDR2 FYNNEI come from the germline V gene. V was pared by 5 bases and J by 5 bases, with 5 bases of the junction left unmatched. The CDR3 totals 15 residues. CDR3 amino acids: CASSLTGGENEKLFF. CDR3 DNA sequence: TGTGCCAGCAGTCTGACAGGGGGCGAGAATGAAAAACTGTTTTTT.

This chain uses TRBV5-8 with TRBJ1-2; D possibly corresponds to TRBD1 (5 bases). Trimming took 0 bases from V and 3 from J, leaving 12 bases between them. CDR3 length: 15 residues. Per the germline V gene, CDR1 is SGHTS and CDR2 is YDEGEE. CDR3 protein: CASSLEAGRDYGYTF. For the CDR3, the DNA is TGTGCCAGCAGCTTGGAAGCGGGCAGGGACTATGGCTACACCTTC.

This chain uses TRBV9 with TRBJ2-2; 7 nucleotides line up with TRBD1. With 0 bases clipped from V and 5 bases from J, the junction kept 10 bases outside the gene matches. Germline CDR1 reads SGDLS; CDR2 reads YYNGEE. This CDR3 is built from 17 residues. In DNA form, the CDR3 reads TGTGCCAGCAGCGTAGCCGGTCAGGGGGTAGGGACCGGGGAGCTGTTTTTT. Protein: CASSVAGQGVGTGELFF.

The genes are TRBV7-9 and TRBJ1-1; the match to TRBD1 covers 7 bases. Germline V gene data show CDR1 as SEHNR and CDR2 as FQNEAQ (reference sequence). The V gene end was trimmed by 5 bases and the J gene end by 2 bases; junction bases not matched to a gene: 8. The CDR3 length is 15 residues. The CDR3 protein is CASSHADRANTEAFF. CDR3 coding DNA: TGTGCCAGCAGCCACGCAGACAGGGCAAACACTGAAGCTTTCTTT.

The chain joins TRBV6-5 to TRBJ1-1; 8 nucleotides agree with TRBD1. V was pared by 0 bases and J by 4 bases, with 4 bases of the junction left unmatched. The CDR3 runs to 15 residues. Germline values: CDR1 MNHEY, CDR2 SVGAGI. Here the CDR3 DNA reads TGTGCCAGCAGTTACTCACGGACAGGGTCCACTGAAGCTTTCTTT. Protein sequence: CASSYSRTGSTEAFF.

The rearrangement joins TRBV23-1 to TRBJ1-1; weak D call: TRBD1 (6 bases). TRBV23-1 is an ORF for which the function is uncertain. The CDR3 has 14 residues. Between the trimmed V and J ends, which lost 3 bases and 4 bases, there was a span of 12 bases. As DNA, the CDR3 is TGCGCCAGCAGTCACTTTACAGGGATCACTGAAGCTTTCTTT. Translation gives CASSHFTGITEAFF.

The chain recombines TRBV6-1 with TRBJ1-5, with 8 bases aligning to TRBD1. V dropped 1 base and J dropped 7; count of bases not matched to a gene: 0. The CDR3 totals 13 residues. The germline V gene has CDR1 MNHNS and CDR2 SASEGT. DNA for the CDR3: TGTGCCAGCAGTGAAGACAGGGGGCAGCCCCAGCATTTT. It is translated as CASSEDRGQPQHF.

The V and J genes are TRBV7-9 and TRBJ2-6, with D tentatively TRBD1 (6 bases). Trimming pared 1 base from V and 2 bases from J, leaving 9 bases between. The CDR3 sequence is 16 residues long. Germline CDR1 reads SEHNR; CDR2 reads FQNEAQ (reference sequence). CDR3 amino acids: CASSLGQGPGANVLTF. As DNA, the CDR3 is TGTGCCAGCAGCTTAGGGCAGGGGCCTGGGGCCAACGTCCTGACTTTC.

This chain joins TRBV11-2 and TRBJ2-7; D may be TRBD2 (6 bases). Per the germline V gene, CDR1 is SGHAT and CDR2 is FQNNGV. CDR3 length: 12 residues. V was pared by 0 bases and J by 12 bases, with 12 bases between. As DNA, the CDR3 is TGTGCCAGCAGCTTAGATCCACTAGCTCTGTACGTC. Residues: CASSLDPLALYV.

This rearrangement joins TRBV4-3 to TRBJ1-6, with TRBD1 matching 9 bases. Germline V lookup: CDR1 LGHNA, CDR2 YSLEER. This CDR3 region has 18 residues. V was clipped by 3 bases and J by 10 bases; unmatched bases: 16. In DNA form, the CDR3 reads TGCGCCAGCAGCCAGTGGGGGGACAGGGACATGTCCAAATCACCCCTCCACTTT. It encodes CASSQWGDRDMSKSPLHF.

The chain links TRBV13 to TRBJ1-2; 10 nucleotides line up with TRBD1. In germline, CDR1 is PRHDT, CDR2 FYEKMQ (reference sequence). V dropped 3 bases and J dropped 4; count of bases not matched to a gene: 8. The CDR3 is 16 residues long. The CDR3 sequence is CASSLERTGGLYGYTF. The DNA of the CDR3 is TGTGCCAGCAGCTTGGAGAGGACAGGGGGTCTCTATGGCTACACCTTC.

The chain couples TRBV6-5 to TRBJ1-3; 7 bases line up with TRBD1. V dropped 6 bases and J dropped 2; count of bases not matched to a gene: 4. CDR1 is MNHEY, CDR2 SVGAGI, per germline. The CDR3 contains 14 residues. CDR3 loop: CASSDRDPGNTIYF. As DNA, the CDR3 is TGTGCCAGCAGCGACAGGGACCCTGGAAACACCATATATTTT.

The chain carries TRBV5-5 and TRBJ2-2, with D uncertain. V dropped 4 bases and J dropped 1 base, with 8 bases sitting between them. The CDR3 extends over 14 amino acids. Germline CDR1 SGHKS, CDR2 YYEKEE (reference sequence). The CDR3 DNA reads as TGTGCCAGCAGCAATCTTTTGAACACCGGGGAGCTGTTTTTT. Its protein product is CASSNLLNTGELFF. The variable domain in full, completed from reference TRBV5-5 and TRBJ2-2, reads DAGVTQSPTHLIKTRGQQVTLRCSPISGHKSVSWYQQVLGQGPQFIFQYYEKEERGRGNFPDRFSARQFPNYSSELNVNALLLGDSALYLCASSNLLNTGELFFGEGSRLTVL.

The table lists this clone with a count of one. This sequence joins TRBV18 and TRBJ1-2; 12 bases align to TRBD1. CDR3 length: 19 amino acids. The V and J ends lost 3 bases and 7 bases, in that order; junction bases with no gene match: 18. The germline V gene has CDR1 KGHSH and CDR2 LQKENI. CDR3 sequence (DNA): TGTGCCAGCTCACCGACTGGCATATGGGACAGGGGGCCCCTGAGTGGCTACACCTTC. Translated, it gives CASSPTGIWDRGPLSGYTF.

V is TRBV19 and J is TRBJ2-2; a weak D match, TRBD2 (5 bases). CDR3 length: 16 amino acids. Trimming took 9 bases from V and 6 from J, leaving 23 bases between them. Germline CDR1 reads LNHDA; CDR2 reads SQIVND (reference sequence). The CDR3 DNA follows: TGTGCCAGCTCCACCTTGGCTAGCTTGATCTCCGGGGAGCTGTTTTTT. This encodes CASSTLASLISGELFF.

The rearrangement joins TRBV15 to TRBJ2-2; a weak D match, TRBD1 (5 bases). The germline V and J ends were trimmed by 1 base and 3 bases, with 12 bases remaining between them. CDR1 and CDR2 from the germline V gene are LNHNV and YYDKDF (reference sequence). CDR3 length equals 16 residues. CDR3: CATSRGATDYTGELFF. The CDR3 DNA reads TGTGCCACCAGCAGAGGGGCGACAGATTACACCGGGGAGCTGTTTTTT.

This rearrangement joins TRBV6-1 to TRBJ2-7; 8 bases are shared with TRBD1. CDR3 length: 13 residues. The germline V gene encodes CDR1 MNHNS and CDR2 SASEGT. V lost 8 bases and J lost 5; bases outside the gene matches: 8. CDR3 sequence: CASWTGTRDEQYV. The CDR3 DNA sequence: TGTGCCAGCTGGACAGGGACAAGGGACGAGCAGTACGTC.

J is TRBJ1-3 and V is TRBV7-2, with no clear D. The V end lost 7 bases, the J end lost 11 bases, and 21 bases lay between the germline ends. Germline assignment: CDR1 SGHTA and CDR2 FQGNSA. This CDR3 has 14 residues. The CDR3 sequence: CASTAGVGGTPIYF. The DNA of the CDR3 is TGTGCCAGCACCGCTGGGGTAGGAGGAACCCCCATATATTTT. The whole variable domain, filled in from reference TRBV7-2 and TRBJ1-3, reads GAGVSQSPSNKVTEKGKDVELRCDPISGHTALYWYRQSLGQGLEFLIYFQGNSAPDKSGLPSDRFSAERTGGSVSTLTIQRTQQEDSAVYLCASTAGVGGTPIYFGEGSWLTVV.

This clone was picked up a small number of times. The chain combines TRBV2 with TRBJ1-1, with D maybe TRBD1 (5 bases). Per germline, CDR1 SNHLY and CDR2 FYNNEI. Trimming cost V 0 bases and J 3 bases, with 11 bases left between them. This CDR3 is 15 amino acids long. The CDR3 DNA sequence: TGTGCCAGCAGTGAAGCAAGGGGAACGGACACTGAAGCTTTCTTT. Translation gives CASSEARGTDTEAFF.

The V call is TRBV6-5, the J call TRBJ2-4, with TRBD1 matching over 9 bases. This CDR3 region has 16 residues. From germline, CDR1 is MNHEY and CDR2 SVGAGI. V was clipped by 4 bases and J by 7 bases; unmatched bases: 11. CDR3 in DNA: TGTGCCAGCAGTTCAAACAGGGGGCTAGGGAGGAACATTCAGTACTTC. This translates into CASSSNRGLGRNIQYF.

The V gene is TRBV6-1, the J gene TRBJ1-3; D unclear. CDR1 is MNHNS and CDR2 is SASEGT in the germline V gene. The CDR3 covers 15 residues. The germline V and J ends were trimmed by 1 base and 0 bases, with 7 bases remaining between them. Here the CDR3 reads CASSEVEGSGNTIYF. The CDR3 DNA reads as TGTGCCAGCAGTGAAGTAGAGGGCTCTGGAAACACCATATATTTT.

This chain links TRBV30 with TRBJ1-2; a possible D gene is TRBD1 (5 bases). With 3 bases removed from V and 5 bases from J, the gap between germline ends came to 13 bases. The germline gives CDR1 GTSNPN, CDR2 SVGIG (reference sequence). There are 13 residues in the CDR3. CDR3 amino acids: CAWSPREGYGYTF. CDR3 DNA sequence: TGTGCCTGGAGCCCCAGGGAGGGGTATGGCTACACCTTC. Supplemented by reference TRBV30 and TRBJ1-2, the full variable domain reads SQTIHQWPATLVQPVGSPLSLECTVEGTSNPNLYWYRQAAGRGLQLLFYSVGIGQISSEVPQNLSASRPQDRQFILSSKKLLLSDSGFYLCAWSPREGYGYTFGSGTRLTVV.

The chain carries TRBV6-1 and TRBJ2-3; possible D gene TRBD1, 6 bases. The V gene lost 1 base and the J gene lost 4 bases, with 15 bases spanning the gap. Per the germline V gene, CDR1 is MNHNS and CDR2 is SASEGT. The CDR3 consists of 16 residues. CDR3 region: CASSEGVRGFSDTQYF. Here the CDR3 DNA reads TGTGCCAGCAGTGAAGGTGTTAGGGGGTTTTCAGATACGCAGTATTTT.

The chain has TRBV5-1 and TRBJ1-2; 7 bases match TRBD1. This CDR3 is 13 amino acids long. V gave up 4 bases and J gave up 8 bases; unmatched junction bases: 8. CDR1 is SGHRS and CDR2 is YFSETQ in the germline V gene. The CDR3 here is CASSQTGLQGYTF. As DNA, the CDR3 is TGCGCCAGCAGCCAGACAGGGTTACAGGGCTACACCTTC.

This chain uses TRBV5-5 with TRBJ2-7; TRBD2 agrees at 7 bases. Germline V CDR1 and CDR2: SGHKS, YYEKEE (reference sequence). The CDR3 has 13 residues. Trimming took 0 bases from V and 6 from J; bases not matched to a gene: 3. The CDR3 DNA follows: TGTGCCAGCAGCTTGGCGGGGGAGGGCGAGCAGTACGTC. Protein sequence: CASSLAGEGEQYV.

V usage is TRBV7-8 and J usage is TRBJ1-5; D remains ambiguous. This CDR3 is built from 15 residues. Trimming took 1 base from V and 3 from J, leaving 10 bases between them. From germline, CDR1 is SGHVS and CDR2 FQNEAQ. The DNA of the CDR3 is TGTGCCAGCAGCTTAGGGGCCGGGAACAATCAGCCCCAGCATTTT. Protein sequence: CASSLGAGNNQPQHF.

In this sample, this clone turned up once. The chain links TRBV10-3 to TRBJ1-6; no clear D. Looked up from germline, CDR1 is ENHRY and CDR2 is SYGVKD. The CDR3 is 14 residues long. V was clipped by 6 bases and J by 7 bases, with 13 bases between them. The CDR3 DNA reads TGTGCCATCAGAACAGACAAAGGCAATTCACCCCTCCACTTT. Translation: CAIRTDKGNSPLHF.

V gene TRBV2 combines with J gene TRBJ1-1, with 11 bases matching TRBD1. Per the germline V gene, CDR1 is SNHLY and CDR2 is FYNNEI. CDR3 length: 18 amino acids. The V gene end was trimmed by 7 bases and the J gene end by 1 base; junction bases not matched to a gene: 14. In DNA form, the CDR3 reads TGTGCCAGCACGTTAAGAATAGGACAGGGGGCTCCGAACACTGAAGCTTTCTTT. Translating it yields CASTLRIGQGAPNTEAFF.

This sequence joins TRBV20-1 and TRBJ1-1; D is uncertain. The CDR3 contains 11 residues. Germline V gives CDR1 DFQATT, CDR2 SNEGSKA (reference sequence). Trimming took off 3 bases at V and 6 bases at J, with 8 bases between the two ends. The CDR3: CSASGQAEAFF. For the CDR3, the DNA is TGCAGTGCTAGTGGGCAGGCTGAAGCTTTCTTT.